This T cell receptor (beta chain) was identified during a study of CD8+ T cells in alopecia areata. It was cDNA, reverse transcribed from extracted RNA, that served as the sequencing template. Measured with immunoSEQ multiplex PCR; TCRdb has only the in-frame clones, and not every one. The sample holds some 240,000 clones; more than 45% are singletons and the top ten take roughly 0.47%. This clone has just a few counts. No antigen is known for it. Findings and limits, study-wide: Higher clonality was seen in lesional scalp than in normal scalp, especially in alopecia totalis/universalis.

This receptor was obtained from a human donor with alopecia areata. Sequences were derived from CD4+ T cells sorted from blood, sampled at week 0.

In DNA, the CDR3 is TGCGCCAGCAGCACCTCGTCTAGCGGGGGCCCGAGGGAGCAGTACTTC. As protein: CASSTSSSGGPREQYF. The chain employs TRBV5-1 and TRBJ2-7; 10 positions agree with TRBD2. The CDR3 is 16 residues long. Germline assignment: CDR1 SGHRS and CDR2 YFSETQ. V was pared by 4 bases and J by 7 bases, with 14 bases of the junction left unmatched.